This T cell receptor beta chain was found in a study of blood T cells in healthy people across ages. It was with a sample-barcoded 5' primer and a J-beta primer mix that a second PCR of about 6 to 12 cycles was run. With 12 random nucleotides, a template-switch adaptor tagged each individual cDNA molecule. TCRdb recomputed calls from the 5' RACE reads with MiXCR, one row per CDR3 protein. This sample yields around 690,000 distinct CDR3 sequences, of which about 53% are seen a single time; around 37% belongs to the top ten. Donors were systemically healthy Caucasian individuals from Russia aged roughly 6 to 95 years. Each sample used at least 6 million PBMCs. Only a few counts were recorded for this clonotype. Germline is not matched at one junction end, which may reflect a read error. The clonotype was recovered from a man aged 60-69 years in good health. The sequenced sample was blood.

CDR3 in DNA: TGTGCCAGCAGCACTGGACAGGAGGAGACCCAGTACTTC. Translated: CASSTGQEETQYF. This chain uses TRBV5-1 with TRBJ2-7; 7 bases map to TRBD1. The J call is doubtful: the DNA matches TRBJ2-5 better. CDR3 length equals 13 residues. Germline CDR1 reads SGHRS; CDR2 reads YFSETQ.